This note documents a single T cell receptor (beta chain) sequence. The antigen is not known. This specimen comes from a study of cytomegalovirus exposure and HLA in healthy donors. Notes on the study in general: Most TCR sequences proved rare, with some public TCRs found in many donors. Presence/absence analyses took donor sequencing depth as roughly uniform.

PCR was performed using 60 Vbeta and 13 Jbeta primers. Only in-frame clones appear in the TCRdb table, and some are missing; sequencing was by immunoSEQ multiplex PCR. The repertoire table contains 55,000 to 65,000 clones. This CDR3 is built from 12 residues. Looked up from germline, CDR1 is SGHNT and CDR2 is YYREEE (reference sequence). The V and J ends lost 0 bases and 6 bases respectively, with 4 bases between them. The chain combines TRBV5-4 with TRBJ2-1; no clear D. The receptor was isolated from a woman between 18 and 30 years old in good health and CMV-seronegative. Sequenced material: PBMCs. The CDR3 DNA follows: TGTGCCAGCAGCTTGGGAGTCAATGAGCAGTTCTTC. It encodes CASSLGVNEQFF.